A single sample is the source of the 5 T cell receptor beta chains below, sequenced in a study of shared clonotypes between healthy human individuals. The table came from immunoSEQ multiplex PCR; TCRdb's copy has only in-frame clones and leaves some out. The repertoire holds about 2.4 million clones, with over 85% as singletons. Sequencing was carried out using naive CD4+ T cells sorted from blood. Subset specified: CD45RA+ positively selected. The source of these receptors is a man between 18 and 35 years old in good health.

This clone was detected only once. V is TRBV6-1 and J is TRBJ1-2; 7 bases agree with TRBD1. There are 13 residues in the CDR3. Germline V lookup: CDR1 MNHNS, CDR2 SASEGT. Trimming removed 6 bases from V and 4 bases from J; junction bases left unmatched: 5. The CDR3 reads CASRTGVSYGYTF. The CDR3 nucleotides are TGTGCCAGCAGAACAGGGGTGAGCTATGGCTACACCTTC.

This sequence joins TRBV2 and TRBJ2-5; D uncertain. V lost 8 bases, J lost 7 bases, and 2 bases lay in between. Germline assignment: CDR1 SNHLY and CDR2 FYNNEI. The CDR3 extends over 8 amino acids. The CDR3 DNA reads TGTGCCAGCGGGACCCAGTACTTC. Translating gives CASGTQYF.

This chain joins TRBV18 and TRBJ2-5; D ambiguous. CDR3 length equals 14 residues. Per the germline V gene, CDR1 is KGHSH and CDR2 is LQKENI. Trimming cost V 6 bases and J 1 base, with 12 bases left between them. The CDR3, as DNA: TGTGCCAGCTCCCAACTCGAAATCCAAGAGACCCAGTACTTC. It encodes CASSQLEIQETQYF.

This chain connects TRBV10-3 to TRBJ1-6, with D maybe TRBD1 (6 bases). Germline lookup yields CDR1 ENHRY and CDR2 SYGVKD. Trimming took off 4 bases at V and 7 bases at J, with 11 bases between the two ends. CDR3 size: 14 residues. In DNA form, the CDR3 reads TGTGCCATCAGTGGCAGGACAGACAATTCACCCCTCCACTTT. It translates to CAISGRTDNSPLHF.

J is TRBJ2-1 and V is TRBV6-4, with TRBD1 matching over 9 bases. CDR1 MRHNA and CDR2 SNTAGT come from the germline V gene. The CDR3 spans 15 residues. With 6 bases clipped from V and 6 bases from J, the junction kept 9 bases outside the gene matches. Written as DNA, the CDR3 is TGTGCCAGCAGCCCACAGGGGGCCGTCGGCAATGAGCAGTTCTTC. Encoded protein: CASSPQGAVGNEQFF.